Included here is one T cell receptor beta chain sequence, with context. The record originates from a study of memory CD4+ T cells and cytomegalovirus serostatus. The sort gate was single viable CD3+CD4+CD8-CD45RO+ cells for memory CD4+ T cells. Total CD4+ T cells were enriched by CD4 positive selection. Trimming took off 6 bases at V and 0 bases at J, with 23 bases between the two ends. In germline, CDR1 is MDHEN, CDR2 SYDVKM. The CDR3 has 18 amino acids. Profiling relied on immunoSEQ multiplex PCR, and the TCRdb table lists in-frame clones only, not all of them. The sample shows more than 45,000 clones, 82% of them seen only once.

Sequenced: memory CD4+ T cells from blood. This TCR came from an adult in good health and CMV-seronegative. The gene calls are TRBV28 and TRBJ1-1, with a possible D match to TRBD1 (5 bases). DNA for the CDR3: TGTGCCAGCAGCAAAACGATGGGGGGTTACTATATGAACACTGAAGCTTTCTTT. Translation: CASSKTMGGYYMNTEAFF. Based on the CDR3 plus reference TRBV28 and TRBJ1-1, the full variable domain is DVKVTQSSRYLVKRTGEKVFLECVQDMDHENMFWYRQDPGLGLRLIYFSYDVKMKEKGDIPEGYSVSREKKERFSLILESASTNQTSMYLCASSKTMGGYYMNTEAFFGQGTRLTVV.